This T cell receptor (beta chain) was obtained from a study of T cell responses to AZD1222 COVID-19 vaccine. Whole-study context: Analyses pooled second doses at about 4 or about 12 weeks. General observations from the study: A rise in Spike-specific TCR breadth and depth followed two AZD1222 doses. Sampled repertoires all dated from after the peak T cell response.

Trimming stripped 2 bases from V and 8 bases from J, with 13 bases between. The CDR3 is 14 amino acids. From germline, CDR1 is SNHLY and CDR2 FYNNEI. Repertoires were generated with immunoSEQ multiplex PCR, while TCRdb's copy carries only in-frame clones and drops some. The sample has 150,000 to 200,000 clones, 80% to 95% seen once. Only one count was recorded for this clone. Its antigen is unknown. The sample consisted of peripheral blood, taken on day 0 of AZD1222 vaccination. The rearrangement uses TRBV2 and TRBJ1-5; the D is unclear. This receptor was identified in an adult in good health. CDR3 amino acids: CASSERTITEPQHF. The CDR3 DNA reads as TGTGCCAGCAGTGAAAGGACGATAACGGAGCCCCAGCATTTT.